The entry below describes one T cell receptor (beta chain). Which antigen it targets is not known. No base quality values were provided; no much bigger clone lies one nucleotide off. The library was made by the immunoSEQ multiplex PCR assay. A mixture of 60 forward primers for TCR Vbeta segments and 13 reverse primers for TCR Jbeta segments was used in the multiplex PCR. A multiplex PCR assay on genomic DNA amplified the CDR3 region of rearranged TCR beta genes. The Illumina HiSeq System was used to sequence the amplified TCR beta libraries as 87-base-pair reads. Processing in the source paper ran as follows. Across the 600 to 700 repertoires, a later analysis counted tens of millions of unique TCR beta chains, some 11 million of which were shared by at least two donors. A nearest-neighbor algorithm error-corrected the raw reads and collapsed the reads into unique sequences, merging closely related sequences to remove PCR and sequencing errors. CDR3 sequences were aligned to IMGT reference sequences to assign V, D and J gene segments. Each retained sequence needed at least a six-nucleotide match to both a V gene segment and a J gene segment. Rearrangements were called productive when the CDR3 lacked stop codons and stayed in frame with V and J; all others were non-productive. Following IMGT convention, CDR3 was defined as the stretch from the second conserved V-encoded cysteine to the conserved J-encoded phenylalanine. The earlier analysis of some 580 of the donors excluded any sequence lacking an unambiguous match to a single V gene segment. In an earlier analysis of around 600 of the donors, V segments were called functional above 56.7% productive rearrangements and were called segregating when the between-donor standard deviation exceeded 5%. A statistical classification framework was built for diagnosing cytomegalovirus status from the catalog of TCR beta chain sequences. V and J gene assignment, in a later analysis, came from comparing TCR nucleotide sequences with IMGT/GENE-DB human TR gene sequences. In a later analysis, CDR3 sequences and most-parsimonious VDJ recombination scenarios were assigned using the TCRdist pipeline. In a later analysis, every TCR beta chain was defined by the combination of its CDR3 amino acid sequence and its V-gene family, and reads without a unique V-gene family were dropped. As a way to deal with suspected cross-contamination and a sequencing artifact, a later analysis dropped hundreds of nucleotide sequences that were highly shared and had low generation probability. In a later analysis, a clonal expansion index was calculated for each public chain from normalized within-repertoire ranks of inferred template counts. A later analysis computed generation probabilities with a VDJ recombination model fitted to out-of-frame rearrangements, and checked the results against IGoR. Hypergeometric tests were used in a later analysis to score TCR-TCR, TCR-HLA and TCR-CMV co-occurrence, with a repertoire-size bias correction applied to the TCR pairs. In a later analysis, false discovery rates were estimated by permuting HLA or CMV assignments 20 times. A later analysis grouped co-occurring TCRs with DBSCAN, adding TCRdist sequence similarity when clustering within HLA-allele-positive subsets. Repertoires with fewer than 30,000 or more than 120,000 public chains, plus five repertoires with anomalous nucleotide sharing, were excluded from co-occurrence clustering. Held by TCRdb, this immuneACCESS table contains in-frame sequences only and omits some clones. Under half of the omission traces to an unresolved V gene where checked; the cause of the rest is unknown. Clone size and V and J calls were adopted from that table, with D and trimming inferred from the DNA. The sample yields about 150,000 clones; about 78% were counted once. Approximately 13% of the sample belongs to the ten largest clones.

V loses 3 bases, J loses 0 bases, and the germline ends lie 12 bases apart. CDR1 and CDR2, looked up from the germline V gene (reference sequence), are LNHNV and YYDKDF. From its cysteine to its phenylalanine, the CDR3 spans 17 amino acids. The retained sequence is limited to the CDR3, 51 bases, with the frame set at the first base. This record belongs to a study of cytomegalovirus exposure and HLA in healthy donors (dated by TCRdb to 2016 to 2017). About the study as a whole: In an earlier analysis of approximately 500 of the donors, under 300 Gb of sequence data and 120 million or so unique TCR beta sequences from about 179 million T cells were reported. Among several hundred genotyped donors of the cohort, an average of approximately 240,000 unique TCR beta nucleotide sequences was sequenced per donor, of which about 20% were non-productive. Using immunosequencing, the study profiled T cell repertoires from around 670 subjects and related those repertoires to cytomegalovirus serostatus. The number of donors typed differed by locus, with 629-630 for A, B, C, DRB1 and DQB1, about 500 for DQA1, over 600 for DPA1, and approximately 470 for DPB1. Among the roughly 410 genotyped donors, approximately 77% belonged to the genetic ancestry cluster associated with self-reported Caucasian donors. Genome-wide SNP genotypes for about 65% of the 666 donors were used in a later genetic analysis, which treated that subset as a discovery cohort. Roughly five DR-DQ haplotypes were treated as single units for association and clustering because of strong linkage in the cohort. Along with the approximately 700-subject first cohort, a separate validation cohort of over 90 different subjects was used. In the later analysis, no new phenotypic data were used to find candidate immune exposures; instead, reliance was placed on TCR beta sequences and their occurrence across donors. To predict cytomegalovirus infection status, the study combined high-throughput TCR immunosequencing, statistical association of individual TCRs with disease status, and machine learning. Around 320 gigabases of sequencing data and tens of millions of unique TCR sequences were included in an early release covering around 650 HLA-typed donors. Class I and class II HLA loci were covered by the typing at four-digit resolution. Donor age, sex, ethnicity and CMV serostatus were collected together with the repertoire data. All discovery cohort repertoires had been generated using a single sequencing platform. A later analysis re-examined previously published TCR beta repertoires from more than 650 donors and added high-resolution HLA genotyping to investigate patterns of TCR occurrence. To decide whether each TCR beta V gene segment behaved as functional or pseudogenic, an earlier analysis of 587 of the donors relied on high-throughput TCR beta sequencing. The aim of the study was to test whether cataloging public T cell receptors could identify signatures of past pathogen exposure.

Study-wide conclusions, independent of this receptor: In both the original and validation cohorts, the classifier was reported to diagnose cytomegalovirus status with high specificity and sensitivity. A later analysis found that HLA-associated TCR beta chains were more clonally expanded and had lower generation probabilities than equally common non-associated chains. In a later analysis, several top co-occurrence clusters were reported to appear linked to parvovirus B19, influenza, CMV and Epstein-Barr virus. Because counts were too low, approximately 18 rarely observed V segments, including chromosome 9 orphons, were excluded from the earlier analysis of a few hundred of the donors. Because some donors lacked HLA typing at each locus, the association tests relied only on the typed subset. A later analysis associated about 17,000 TCR beta sequences with specific HLA alleles at a false discovery rate of 0.05. Assigning TCR associations to individual alleles was difficult when HLA alleles, especially DR and DQ, strongly co-occurred. The study gave a list of about 150 TCR beta chains associated with cytomegalovirus. V-gene and J-gene trimming of TCR beta chains was associated with a missense DCLRE1C variant in a later genetic analysis, and the association was replicated in an independent cohort. Linkage disequilibrium might explain the correlated functional status among segregating V segments, but an unknown experimental factor could not be excluded. In a later genetic analysis, fewer N-insertions in productive TCRs were reported among donors in an Asian-associated ancestry cluster than the 666-donor mean. The authors suggested that the approach could potentially be extended to other disease states and immunological phenotypes. Most CMV-associated TCR beta chains appeared to be HLA-restricted in a later analysis, and the HLA associations seemed to be driven largely by CMV exposure. A further reported finding was that TCR beta sequences accurately predicted the HLA-A and HLA-B alleles for most subjects in the first cohort. In vitro tests confirmed that a few of the cytomegalovirus-associated TCR beta chains recognize cytomegalovirus antigens. The cohort was sequenced for TCR beta chains only, and without alpha or paired-chain data the features that could be detected were limited. An earlier analysis of 587 of the donors showed that most TCR beta V segments appeared in productive rearrangements either about 87% or about 30% of the time, which broadly matched IMGT annotations. Immune exposure information for the cohort was limited to CMV serostatus. A cluster of highly shared sequence variants was judged likely to represent a technical artifact of the sequencing pipeline. Some IMGT-functional V segments, including TRBV6-2 and TRBV6-3, could not be told apart with the 87-base-pair reads, so those segments were excluded. Most TCR sequences were seen in very few donors, while some public TCRs were found in many individuals. The presence/absence analyses assumed that sequencing depth was roughly uniform across donors, and that assumption may not be true. In a later analysis, the rate of TCR association differed among HLA loci, with DRB1 alleles having the most associated TCRs and HLA-C alleles having the fewest.

The cohort was made up of 666 healthy bone marrow donors. At the time of sampling, every cohort member was nominally healthy, though immune exposures that went unrecorded were likely present. The donor was CMV seropositive and belonged to the group of more than 250 seropositive cohort members. Each donor provided a peripheral blood sample, and peripheral blood mononuclear cells were used for TCR beta sequencing. The Qiagen DNeasy Blood Extraction Kit was used to extract genomic DNA from the blood cell samples. The rearranged chain carries TRBV15 and TRBJ2-6; no D gene is confidently identified. The source material was PBMCs. This sequence originates from a woman in her fifties or sixties in good health and CMV-seropositive. The sequenced DNA: TGTGCCACCAGCAGGGCAGTTTCCTTCTCTGGGGCCAACGTCCTGACTTTC. This translates into CATSRAVSFSGANVLTF.